This T cell receptor beta chain was recovered during a study of shared clonotypes between healthy human individuals. Deep level was the assay's run setting. Profiled with immunoSEQ multiplex PCR; TCRdb holds only in-frame clones, not every one. The sample carries millions of clones, about 92% recorded once. Trimming left V 1 base short and J 9 bases short, with 17 bases between. The germline gives CDR1 SGHAT, CDR2 FQNNGV. CDR3 size: 15 residues. As defined, naive CD8 cells were CD45RO-negative and positively selected for CCR7, with terminally differentiated effector memory CD45RA+ cells excluded. The sequencing input was naive CD8+ T cells from PBMCs. The rearrangement uses TRBV11-2 and TRBJ2-3, with D possibly being TRBD1 (6 bases). This sequence originates from a man aged 18 to 30 in good health. Some clones in this sample may be carry-over from other donors' samples. The CDR3 bases are TGTGCCAGCAGCTTAGGCAGGGGCAAGTCTCCCACGCAGTATTTT. Amino acids: CASSLGRGKSPTQYF.